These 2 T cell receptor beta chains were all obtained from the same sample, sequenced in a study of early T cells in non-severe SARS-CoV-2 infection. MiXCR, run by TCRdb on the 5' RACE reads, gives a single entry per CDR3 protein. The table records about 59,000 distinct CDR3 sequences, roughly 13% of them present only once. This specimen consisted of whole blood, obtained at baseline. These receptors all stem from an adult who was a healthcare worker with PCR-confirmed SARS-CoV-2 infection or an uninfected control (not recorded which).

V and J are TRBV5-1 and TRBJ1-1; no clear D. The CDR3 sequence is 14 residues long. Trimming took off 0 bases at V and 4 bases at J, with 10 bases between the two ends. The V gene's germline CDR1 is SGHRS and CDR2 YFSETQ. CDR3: CASSLVAGSTEAFF. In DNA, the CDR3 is TGCGCCAGCAGCTTGGTTGCGGGGAGCACTGAAGCTTTCTTT.

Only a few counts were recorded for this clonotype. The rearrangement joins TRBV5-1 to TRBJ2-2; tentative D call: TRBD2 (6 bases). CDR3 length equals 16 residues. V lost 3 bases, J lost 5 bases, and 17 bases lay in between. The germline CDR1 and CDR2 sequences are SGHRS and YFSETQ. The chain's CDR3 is CASSSLAVPGTGELFF. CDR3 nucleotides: TGCGCCAGCAGCTCTTTAGCGGTCCCAGGGACCGGGGAGCTGTTTTTT.